This is a list of T cell receptor beta chains from one sample in a study of low-dose radiotherapy and immunotherapy resistance in tumors. TCRdb ran MiXCR on the reads and lists one entry per CDR3 protein. The table lists 55,000 to 65,000 distinct CDR3 sequences, 26% of them singletons. The sample was PBMCs, taken before treatment. All receptors come from a male donor with rectosigmoid adenocarcinoma. Both conserved end residues are part of each CDR3. D genes are given only for firm matches. Some rows mark clone size as missing; the rest say once, few, many or name a class of expanded clone.

d_call: NA; j_call: TRBJ1-5; v_call: TRBV6-2/TRBV6-3; clone_size: many; cdr3_nt: TGTGCCAGCAGTTACTCACAGGGAGCCCTCAATCAGCCCCAGCATTTT; cdr3_aa: CASSYSQGALNQPQHF
d_call: NA; j_call: TRBJ2-7; v_call: TRBV5-1; clone_size: many; cdr3_nt: TGCGCCAGCAGCCCGGGACAGGCGGGGGCGATTGACGAGCAGTACTTC; cdr3_aa: CASSPGQAGAIDEQYF
d_call: TRBD1; j_call: TRBJ1-1; v_call: TRBV27; clone_size: many; cdr3_nt: TGTGCCAGCAGTCCACCCAAGGGCAGGGGGCCGAACACTGAAGCTTTCTTT; cdr3_aa: CASSPPKGRGPNTEAFF
d_call: NA; j_call: TRBJ2-7; v_call: TRBV5-1; clone_size: many; cdr3_nt: TGCGCCAGCAGCGTGGACGGGGGCTCCTACGAGCAGTACTTC; cdr3_aa: CASSVDGGSYEQYF
d_call: TRBD1; j_call: TRBJ2-7; v_call: TRBV20-1; clone_size: many; cdr3_nt: TGCAGTGCTAGATGGGGACAGGGAAGTCCCTACGAGCAGTACTTC; cdr3_aa: CSARWGQGSPYEQYF
d_call: NA; j_call: TRBJ2-1; v_call: TRBV7-3; clone_size: many; cdr3_nt: TGTGCCAGCAGCCCGGACTCAATCTCCTACAATGAGCAGTTCTTC; cdr3_aa: CASSPDSISYNEQFF
d_call: TRBD1; j_call: TRBJ2-2; v_call: TRBV6-2/TRBV6-3; clone_size: NA; cdr3_nt: TGTGCCAGCAGTTACGTTCCAGGGGACAGCACCGGGGAGCTGTTTTTT; cdr3_aa: CASSYVPGDSTGELFF
d_call: TRBD2; j_call: TRBJ2-7; v_call: TRBV7-3; clone_size: many; cdr3_nt: TGTGCCAGCAGCTTAGGACTAGCGGGCTCCTACGAGCAGTACTTC; cdr3_aa: CASSLGLAGSYEQYF
d_call: NA; j_call: TRBJ2-1; v_call: TRBV5-4; clone_size: many; cdr3_nt: TGTGCCAGCAGCTTGGAAAACGGTTTTGCGTCCTACAATGAGCAGTTCTTC; cdr3_aa: CASSLENGFASYNEQFF
d_call: NA; j_call: TRBJ2-5; v_call: TRBV11-3; clone_size: many; cdr3_nt: TGTGCCAGCAGCCGTACATCAGGGTCGCAAGAGACCCAGTACTTC; cdr3_aa: CASSRTSGSQETQYF
d_call: TRBD1; j_call: TRBJ1-1; v_call: TRBV7-9; clone_size: NA; cdr3_nt: TGTGCCAGCAGATACCCGGGACAGGGTACGGCTGAAGCTTTCTTT; cdr3_aa: CASRYPGQGTAEAFF
d_call: NA; j_call: TRBJ2-7; v_call: TRBV28; clone_size: many; cdr3_nt: TGTGCCAGCAGTTGGAGGGGGAGGCAAGGGCAGTACTTC; cdr3_aa: CASSWRGRQGQYF
d_call: NA; j_call: TRBJ2-1; v_call: TRBV9; clone_size: NA; cdr3_nt: TGTGCCAGCAGCCTCGACACCCACAATGAGCAGTTCTTC; cdr3_aa: CASSLDTHNEQFF
d_call: TRBD1; j_call: TRBJ1-4; v_call: TRBV28; clone_size: many; cdr3_nt: TGTGCCAGCAGTTTCAGCAGGGGGCGTGAAAAACTGTTTTTT; cdr3_aa: CASSFSRGREKLFF
d_call: NA; j_call: TRBJ2-1; v_call: TRBV11-2; clone_size: medium-sized; cdr3_nt: TGTGCCAGCAGCGATAGTAGATGGTGGCGCACAGGCTCCTACAATGAGCAGTTCTTC; cdr3_aa: CASSDSRWWRTGSYNEQFF
d_call: NA; j_call: TRBJ2-3; v_call: TRBV28; clone_size: many; cdr3_nt: TGTGCCAGCAGTGACCTTGGGGGGGCGCGGGAAGATACGCAGTATTTT; cdr3_aa: CASSDLGGAREDTQYF
d_call: TRBD1; j_call: TRBJ1-1; v_call: TRBV29-1; clone_size: NA; cdr3_nt: TGCAGCGTTCCAGACAGGGCTTCTGAAGCTTTCTTT; cdr3_aa: CSVPDRASEAFF
d_call: TRBD1; j_call: TRBJ1-1; v_call: TRBV7-3; clone_size: NA; cdr3_nt: TGTGCCAGCAGCGCCGGGACAGGGGGCACTGAAGCTTTCTTT; cdr3_aa: CASSAGTGGTEAFF
d_call: NA; j_call: TRBJ1-2; v_call: TRBV12-3/TRBV12-4; clone_size: many; cdr3_nt: TGTGCCAGCAGTTTCGGCAGGGAAGGCTACACCTTC; cdr3_aa: CASSFGREGYTF
d_call: NA; j_call: TRBJ1-1; v_call: TRBV7-9; clone_size: many; cdr3_nt: TGTGCCAGCAGCTTCACCGTGACTGAAGCTTTCTTT; cdr3_aa: CASSFTVTEAFF
d_call: NA; j_call: TRBJ1-2; v_call: TRBV7-9; clone_size: many; cdr3_nt: TGTGCCAGCAGCTTAAGGAAGGCAGGGTGGTATGGCTACACCTTC; cdr3_aa: CASSLRKAGWYGYTF
d_call: TRBD2; j_call: TRBJ2-4; v_call: TRBV7-2; clone_size: many; cdr3_nt: TGTGCCAGCAGTTGGGAGGGGAACATTCAGTACTTC; cdr3_aa: CASSWEGNIQYF
d_call: NA; j_call: TRBJ2-7; v_call: TRBV5-4; clone_size: many; cdr3_nt: TGTGCCAGCAGCTTCCTAACGGGACGGAAGAACTACGAGCAGTACTTC; cdr3_aa: CASSFLTGRKNYEQYF
d_call: TRBD1; j_call: TRBJ2-5; v_call: TRBV12-3/TRBV12-4; clone_size: many; cdr3_nt: TGTGCCAGCAGGCGCTCAGGGGGCGCAGAGACCCAGTACTTC; cdr3_aa: CASRRSGGAETQYF
d_call: NA; j_call: TRBJ2-3; v_call: TRBV24-1; clone_size: many; cdr3_nt: TGTGCCACCCAGTTGATGAATACGCAGTATTTT; cdr3_aa: CATQLMNTQYF
d_call: NA; j_call: TRBJ2-2; v_call: TRBV7-2; clone_size: many; cdr3_nt: TGTGCCAGCAGCTTATCCCCCGGGGCAGGAGGGGAGCTGTTTTTT; cdr3_aa: CASSLSPGAGGELFF
d_call: NA; j_call: TRBJ1-2; v_call: TRBV10-3; clone_size: NA; cdr3_nt: TGTGCCATCAGTGAGTCGATGATCCAGGGGACGCCAGAATCTAACTATGGCTACACCTTC; cdr3_aa: CAISESMIQGTPESNYGYTF
d_call: NA; j_call: TRBJ2-1; v_call: TRBV7-2; clone_size: many; cdr3_nt: TGTGCCAGCAGCTCGTCTTTCTTCGAGGAGTTCTTC; cdr3_aa: CASSSSFFEEFF
d_call: TRBD2; j_call: TRBJ2-7; v_call: TRBV28; clone_size: many; cdr3_nt: TGTGCCAGCAGTTTCAGGATATTGGGGGGGTCCTACGAGCAGTACTTC; cdr3_aa: CASSFRILGGSYEQYF
d_call: NA; j_call: TRBJ2-7; v_call: TRBV4-3; clone_size: medium-sized; cdr3_nt: TGCGCCAGCAGTATATGGATGGGACCCTACGAGCAGTACTTC; cdr3_aa: CASSIWMGPYEQYF
d_call: NA; j_call: TRBJ2-3; v_call: TRBV29-1; clone_size: many; cdr3_nt: TGCAGCGTTGAACCGGGCTCCAGCACAGATACGCAGTATTTT; cdr3_aa: CSVEPGSSTDTQYF
d_call: TRBD2; j_call: TRBJ2-2; v_call: TRBV7-9; clone_size: NA; cdr3_nt: TGTGCCAGCAGCCCAGGACTAGCGGCCCCGAACACCGGGGAGCTGTTTTTT; cdr3_aa: CASSPGLAAPNTGELFF
d_call: NA; j_call: TRBJ2-5; v_call: TRBV27; clone_size: NA; cdr3_nt: TGTGCCAGCAGTCCAACCCCGGACACCGAAGAGACCCAGTACTTC; cdr3_aa: CASSPTPDTEETQYF